This TCR beta chain emerged from a study of OX40 agonist ivuxolimab in advanced cancers. The overall study: Hepatocellular carcinoma, melanoma, renal cell or head and neck cancer occurred in dose-escalation patients.

Trimming cost V 0 bases and J 11 bases; bases outside gene matches: 4. Looked up from germline, CDR1 is LGHNA and CDR2 is YNFKEQ. This CDR3 region has 14 residues. Study-level points and caveats: The mean number of expanded clones was higher in CD8+ T cells than in CD4+.

TCRdb's copy holds only in-frame clones and misses some; the assay was immunoSEQ multiplex PCR. This table has 90,000 to 95,000 clones, 84% appearing once. A note on this clone: What it binds is not known.

Here the sequenced sample was CD4+ or CD8+ T cells sorted from blood, taken in a trial of the OX40 agonist ivuxolimab. The TCR originated in an adult with an advanced solid tumor such as melanoma, head and neck, liver or kidney cancer. The rearrangement uses TRBV4-2 and TRBJ1-1, with TRBD1 identical over 12 bases. DNA for the CDR3: TGTGCCAGCAGCCAAGAGGGGACAGGGGGCTACGCTTTCTTT. Translating gives CASSQEGTGGYAFF.